This entry concerns a single T cell receptor (beta chain). Its antigen is not known. This entry is derived from a study of high-grade serous ovarian cancer treatment subgroups. Germline V gene data show CDR1 as MDHEN and CDR2 as SYDVKM. The trim removed 5 bases at V and 4 bases at J, leaving 7 bases unmatched. The CDR3 is made up of 15 amino acids. TCRdb keeps only in-frame clones here, not all; method: immunoSEQ multiplex PCR. This table holds more than 4,000 clones, roughly 80% found once. Study findings and constraints: Same-patient tumor repertoires overlapped at about 0.095 to 0.85; different patients barely overlapped.

Tumor samples were obtained before definitive surgery or chemotherapy. This receptor was obtained from a human donor with high-grade serous ovarian cancer. V and J are TRBV28 and TRBJ2-3; 9 bases are shared with TRBD1. The sequencing sample was made of tumor tissue. As DNA, the CDR3 is TGTGCCAGCAGTACGGGACAGGGTTTGGCAGATACGCAGTATTTT. It translates to CASSTGQGLADTQYF.